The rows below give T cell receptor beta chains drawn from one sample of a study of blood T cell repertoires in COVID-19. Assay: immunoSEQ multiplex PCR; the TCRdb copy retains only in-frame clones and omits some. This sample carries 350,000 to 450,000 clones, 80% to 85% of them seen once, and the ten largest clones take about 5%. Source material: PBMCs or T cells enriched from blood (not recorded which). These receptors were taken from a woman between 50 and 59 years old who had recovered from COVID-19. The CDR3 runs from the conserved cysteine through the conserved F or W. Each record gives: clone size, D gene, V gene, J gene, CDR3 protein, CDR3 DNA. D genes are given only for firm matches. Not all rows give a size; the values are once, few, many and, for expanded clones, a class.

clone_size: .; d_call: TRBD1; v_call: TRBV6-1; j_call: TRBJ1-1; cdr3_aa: CASSETGARTEAFF; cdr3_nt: TGTGCCAGCAGTGAGACAGGGGCGCGGACTGAAGCTTTCTTT
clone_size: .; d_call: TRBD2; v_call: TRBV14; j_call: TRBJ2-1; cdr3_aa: CASSQTSGGASNEQFF; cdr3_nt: TGTGCCAGCAGCCAAACTAGCGGGGGGGCGAGCAATGAGCAGTTCTTC
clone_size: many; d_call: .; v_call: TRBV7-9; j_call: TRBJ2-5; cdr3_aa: CASSLAGDTSGAQYF; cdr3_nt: TGTGCCAGCAGCTTAGCGGGAGATACCTCAGGGGCCCAGTACTTC
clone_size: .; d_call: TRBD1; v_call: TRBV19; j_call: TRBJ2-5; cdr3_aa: CASSIHTTGSETQYF; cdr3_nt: TGTGCCAGTAGTATACACACGACAGGGTCGGAGACCCAGTACTTC
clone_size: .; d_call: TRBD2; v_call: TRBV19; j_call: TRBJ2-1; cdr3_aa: CASRTSGRLFDEQFF; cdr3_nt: TGTGCCAGCAGGACTAGCGGGAGGCTTTTCGATGAGCAGTTCTTC
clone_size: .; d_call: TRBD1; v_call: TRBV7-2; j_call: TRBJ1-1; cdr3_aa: CASSSLGRGVATEAFF; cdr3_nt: TGTGCCAGCAGCTCTTTGGGCAGGGGGGTGGCGACTGAAGCTTTCTTT
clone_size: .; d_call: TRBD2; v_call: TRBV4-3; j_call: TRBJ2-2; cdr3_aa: CASSQETSIGELFF; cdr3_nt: TGCGCCAGCAGCCAAGAGACTAGCATCGGGGAGCTGTTTTTT
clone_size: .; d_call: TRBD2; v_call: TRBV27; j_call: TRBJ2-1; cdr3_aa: CASRRLAGPSSYNEQFF; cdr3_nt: TGTGCCAGCAGGCGACTAGCGGGACCCTCCTCCTACAATGAGCAGTTCTTC
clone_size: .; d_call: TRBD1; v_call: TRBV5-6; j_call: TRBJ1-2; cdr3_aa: CASSTGTGFPFYYGYTF; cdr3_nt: TGTGCCAGCAGCACAGGGACAGGGTTCCCATTTTACTATGGCTACACCTTC
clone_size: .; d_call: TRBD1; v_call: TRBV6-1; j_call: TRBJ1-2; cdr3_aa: CASSEQTGYGYTF; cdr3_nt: TGTGCCAGCAGTGAACAGACAGGGTATGGCTACACCTTC
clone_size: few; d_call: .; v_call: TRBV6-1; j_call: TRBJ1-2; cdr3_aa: CASSEAGTYGRTF; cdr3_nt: TGTGCCAGCAGTGAAGCGGGGACATACGGGCGCACCTTC
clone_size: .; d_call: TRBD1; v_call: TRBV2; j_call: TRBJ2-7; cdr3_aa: CASSGRGQVAYEQYF; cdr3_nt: TGTGCCAGCAGTGGGCGGGGACAGGTTGCCTACGAGCAGTACTTC
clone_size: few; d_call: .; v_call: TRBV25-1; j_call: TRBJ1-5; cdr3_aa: CASSGVGGPQHF; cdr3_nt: TGTGCCAGCAGTGGGGTAGGGGGGCCCCAGCATTTT
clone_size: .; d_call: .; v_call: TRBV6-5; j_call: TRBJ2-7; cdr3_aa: CASSYPLAYEQYF; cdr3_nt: TGTGCCAGCAGTTACCCCCTTGCCTACGAGCAGTACTTC
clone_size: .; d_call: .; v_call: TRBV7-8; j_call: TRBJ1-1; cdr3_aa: CASSLGTGNTEAFF; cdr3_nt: TGTGCCAGCAGCTTAGGAACAGGGAACACTGAAGCTTTCTTT
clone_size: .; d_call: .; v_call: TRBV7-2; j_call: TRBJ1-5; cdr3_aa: CASSLELGNQPQHF; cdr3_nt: TGTGCCAGCAGCTTAGAACTGGGCAATCAGCCCCAGCATTTT
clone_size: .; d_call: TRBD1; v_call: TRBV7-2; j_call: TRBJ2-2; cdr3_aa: CASSLDRVGELFF; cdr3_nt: TGTGCCAGCAGCTTGGACAGGGTCGGGGAGCTGTTTTTT
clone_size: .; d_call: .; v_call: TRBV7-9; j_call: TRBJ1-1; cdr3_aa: CASSLYGSNTEAFF; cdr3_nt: TGTGCCAGCAGCTTATATGGGAGTAACACTGAAGCTTTCTTT
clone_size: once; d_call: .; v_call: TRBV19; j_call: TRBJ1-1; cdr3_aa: CASSTQGKSTEAFF; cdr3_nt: TGTGCCAGTAGTACCCAGGGGAAAAGCACTGAAGCTTTCTTT
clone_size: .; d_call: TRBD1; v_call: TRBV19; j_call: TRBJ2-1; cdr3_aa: CASHRTGYSQNEQFF; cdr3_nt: TGTGCCAGCCACCGGACAGGGTATTCCCAGAATGAGCAGTTCTTC
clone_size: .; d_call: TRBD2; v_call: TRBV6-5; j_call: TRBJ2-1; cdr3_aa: CASSQSGGWRWFF; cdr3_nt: TGTGCCAGCAGCCAATCCGGGGGGTGGCGGTGGTTCTTC
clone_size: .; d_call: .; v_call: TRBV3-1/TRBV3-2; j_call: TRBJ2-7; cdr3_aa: CASSPPAARDEQYF; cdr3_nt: TGTGCCAGCAGCCCTCCGGCGGCCAGAGACGAGCAGTACTTC
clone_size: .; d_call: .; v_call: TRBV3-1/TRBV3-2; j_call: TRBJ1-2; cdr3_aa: CASSQSGSQSRGYTF; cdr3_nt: TGTGCCAGCAGCCAATCGGGGTCCCAGTCGCGGGGCTACACCTTC
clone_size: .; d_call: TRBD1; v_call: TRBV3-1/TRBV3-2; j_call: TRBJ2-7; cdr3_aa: CASSQMPGQGYEQYF; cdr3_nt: TGTGCCAGCAGCCAAATGCCGGGACAGGGCTACGAGCAGTACTTC
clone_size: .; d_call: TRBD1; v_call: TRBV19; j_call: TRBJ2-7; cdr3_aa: CASSIGTGNSYEQYF; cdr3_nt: TGTGCCAGTAGTATCGGGACAGGGAACTCCTACGAGCAGTACTTC
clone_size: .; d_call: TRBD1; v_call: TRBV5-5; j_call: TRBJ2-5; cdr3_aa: CASSWDRGEETQYF; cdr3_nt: TGTGCCAGCAGCTGGGACAGGGGAGAGGAGACCCAGTACTTC
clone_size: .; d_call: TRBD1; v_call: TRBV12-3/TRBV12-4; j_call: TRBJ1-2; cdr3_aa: CASSSTGVGGYTF; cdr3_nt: TGTGCCAGCAGTTCTACAGGGGTCGGAGGCTACACCTTC
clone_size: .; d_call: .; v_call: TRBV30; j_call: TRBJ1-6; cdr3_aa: CAWRDQGHSPLHF; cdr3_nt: TGTGCCTGGAGGGATCAGGGTCACTCACCCCTCCACTTT
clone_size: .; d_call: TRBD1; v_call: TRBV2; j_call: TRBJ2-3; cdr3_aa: CARQGGSGPDTQYF; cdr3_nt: TGTGCCAGACAGGGGGGCTCGGGCCCAGATACGCAGTATTTT
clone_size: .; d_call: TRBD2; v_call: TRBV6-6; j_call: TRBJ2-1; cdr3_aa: CASSYSGRGGNEQFF; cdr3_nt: TGTGCCAGCAGTTACTCTGGCCGCGGGGGGAATGAGCAGTTCTTC
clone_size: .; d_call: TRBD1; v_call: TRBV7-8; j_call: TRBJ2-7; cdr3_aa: CASSPDRGEQYF; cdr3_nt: TGTGCCAGCAGCCCGGACAGGGGCGAGCAGTACTTC
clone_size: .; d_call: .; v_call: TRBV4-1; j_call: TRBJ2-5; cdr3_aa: CASSQEPGPPKSGTQYF; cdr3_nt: TGCGCCAGCAGCCAAGAGCCAGGGCCGCCCAAGTCGGGGACCCAGTACTTC
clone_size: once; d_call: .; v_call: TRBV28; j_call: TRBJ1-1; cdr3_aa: CASKIQGEAFF; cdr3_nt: TGTGCCAGCAAGATACAGGGTGAAGCTTTCTTT
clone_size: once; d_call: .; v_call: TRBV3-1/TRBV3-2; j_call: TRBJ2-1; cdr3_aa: CASSLSTSGAYNEQFF; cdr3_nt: TGTGCCAGCAGCCTTTCGACCTCTGGGGCTTACAATGAGCAGTTCTTC
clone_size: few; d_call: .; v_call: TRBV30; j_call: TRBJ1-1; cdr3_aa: CAWNRDTEAVNTEAFF; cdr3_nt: TGTGCCTGGAACCGGGACACCGAGGCCGTGAACACTGAAGCTTTCTTT
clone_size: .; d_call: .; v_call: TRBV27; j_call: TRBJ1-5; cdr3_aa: CASSLMGGQPQHF; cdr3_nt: TGTGCCAGCAGTTTAATGGGGGGACAGCCCCAGCATTTT
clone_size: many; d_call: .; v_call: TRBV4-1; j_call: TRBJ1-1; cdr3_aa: CASSQEMQVNTEAFF; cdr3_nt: TGCGCCAGCAGCCAAGAGATGCAGGTCAACACTGAAGCTTTCTTT
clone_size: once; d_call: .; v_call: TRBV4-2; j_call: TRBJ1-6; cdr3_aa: CASSQEDSSYNSPLHF; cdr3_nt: TGTGCCAGCAGCCAAGAGGACAGCTCCTATAATTCACCCCTCCACTTT
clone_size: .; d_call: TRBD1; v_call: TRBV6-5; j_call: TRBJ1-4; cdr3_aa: CASSSLMDRNEKLFF; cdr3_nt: TGTGCCAGCAGTTCCCTCATGGACAGGAATGAAAAACTGTTTTTT
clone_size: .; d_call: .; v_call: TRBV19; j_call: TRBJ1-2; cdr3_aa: CASNFGRDNGYTF; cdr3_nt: TGTGCCAGTAATTTCGGCAGGGACAATGGCTACACCTTC
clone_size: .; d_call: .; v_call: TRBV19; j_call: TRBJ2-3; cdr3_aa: CASSLGSADTQYF; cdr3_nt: TGTGCCAGTTCTTTGGGCTCCGCAGATACGCAGTATTTT
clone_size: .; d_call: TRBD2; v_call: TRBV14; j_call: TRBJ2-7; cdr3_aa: CASSDGGGDEQYF; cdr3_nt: TGTGCCAGCAGCGACGGGGGAGGGGACGAGCAGTACTTC
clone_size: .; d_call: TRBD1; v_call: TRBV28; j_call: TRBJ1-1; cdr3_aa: CASSFQTGVLEAFF; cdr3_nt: TGTGCCAGCAGTTTCCAGACAGGGGTTCTTGAAGCTTTCTTT
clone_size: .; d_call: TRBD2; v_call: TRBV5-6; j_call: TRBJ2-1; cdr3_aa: CASSPGLAGYNEQFF; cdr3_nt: TGTGCCAGCAGCCCGGGACTAGCGGGATACAATGAGCAGTTCTTC
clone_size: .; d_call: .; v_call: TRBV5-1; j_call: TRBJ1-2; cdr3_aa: CASSIWDNPNYGYTF; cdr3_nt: TGCGCCAGCAGCATCTGGGACAACCCTAACTATGGCTACACCTTC
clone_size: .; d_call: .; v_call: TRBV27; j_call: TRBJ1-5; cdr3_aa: CASSSYDTPAPQHF; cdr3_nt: TGTGCCAGCAGTTCATACGACACACCTGCGCCCCAGCATTTT
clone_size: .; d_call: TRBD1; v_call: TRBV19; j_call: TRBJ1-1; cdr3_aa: CASTHIGAGGLNTEAFF; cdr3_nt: TGTGCCAGTACTCACATTGGGGCAGGGGGTCTGAACACTGAAGCTTTCTTT
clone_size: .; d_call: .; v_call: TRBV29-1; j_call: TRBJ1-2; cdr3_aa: CSALVGEPNYGYTF; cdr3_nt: TGCAGCGCGTTAGTGGGCGAGCCTAACTATGGCTACACCTTC